The rows below give T cell receptor beta chains drawn from one sample of a study of T cells in Graves' hyperthyroidism and ophthalmopathy. Using its own MiXCR run on the multiplex PCR reads, TCRdb lists one record per CDR3 protein. The table includes roughly 580,000 distinct CDR3 sequences, approximately 44% detected once. Sequencing was performed on peripheral blood or thyroid tissue (not recorded which). Receptors were obtained from a woman younger than 35 with Graves' hyperthyroidism. Both conserved end residues are part of each CDR3. The D gene is left open where the match is weak. Clone sizes are given selectively: once, few, many, or a class where the clone is expanded.

cdr3_aa: CSVLLAGEQYF; cdr3_nt: TGCAGTGTTCTACTAGCGGGCGAGCAGTACTTC; j_call: TRBJ2-7; d_call: TRBD2; clone_size: -; v_call: TRBV20-1; cdr3_length: 11
cdr3_aa: CASSQDGGQADQPQHF; cdr3_nt: TGCGCCAGCAGCCAAGATGGGGGACAGGCAGATCAGCCCCAGCATTTT; j_call: TRBJ1-5; d_call: TRBD1; clone_size: -; v_call: TRBV24-1; cdr3_length: 16
cdr3_aa: CATSDNGTPNTEAFF; cdr3_nt: TGTGCCACCAGTGACAACGGGACACCGAACACTGAAGCTTTCTTT; j_call: TRBJ1-1; d_call: -; clone_size: few; v_call: TRBV24-1; cdr3_length: 15
cdr3_aa: CATSGTSGRTQYF; cdr3_nt: TGTGCCACCAGTGGCACTAGCGGCCGGACCCAGTACTTC; j_call: TRBJ2-5; d_call: TRBD2; clone_size: -; v_call: TRBV24-1; cdr3_length: 13
cdr3_aa: CSARVAGLDYGQYF; cdr3_nt: TGCAGTGCTAGAGTCGCGGGGCTAGACTACGGGCAGTACTTC; j_call: TRBJ2-7; d_call: -; clone_size: -; v_call: TRBV20-1; cdr3_length: 14
cdr3_aa: CAISESETGNSPLHF; cdr3_nt: TGTGCCATCAGTGAGTCGGAGACAGGGAATTCACCCCTCCACTTT; j_call: TRBJ1-6; d_call: TRBD1; clone_size: once; v_call: TRBV10-3; cdr3_length: 15
cdr3_aa: CASSPQWTNEKLFF; cdr3_nt: TGTGCCAGCAGCCCGCAGTGGACTAATGAAAAACTGTTTTTT; j_call: TRBJ1-4; d_call: -; clone_size: few; v_call: TRBV2; cdr3_length: 14
cdr3_aa: CSVGAGVLTF; cdr3_nt: TGCAGCGTCGGAGCTGGGGTCCTGACTTTC; j_call: TRBJ2-6; d_call: -; clone_size: -; v_call: TRBV29-1; cdr3_length: 10
cdr3_aa: CASSQVGSGSTYEQYF; cdr3_nt: TGTGCCAGCAGCCAAGTCGGTAGCGGGAGCACCTACGAGCAGTACTTC; j_call: TRBJ2-7; d_call: TRBD2; clone_size: -; v_call: TRBV6-6; cdr3_length: 16
cdr3_aa: CASSRGRDSYEQYF; cdr3_nt: TGTGCCAGCAGCCGGGGTCGGGACTCCTACGAGCAGTACTTC; j_call: TRBJ2-7; d_call: -; clone_size: -; v_call: TRBV7-8; cdr3_length: 14
cdr3_aa: CASSFPGGYNTGELFF; cdr3_nt: TGTGCCAGCAGCTTTCCAGGGGGCTACAACACCGGGGAGCTGTTTTTT; j_call: TRBJ2-2; d_call: TRBD1; clone_size: -; v_call: TRBV5-6; cdr3_length: 16
cdr3_aa: CASSQETMRGGYTF; cdr3_nt: TGTGCCAGCAGCCAAGAGACTATGAGGGGCGGCTACACCTTC; j_call: TRBJ1-2; d_call: -; clone_size: -; v_call: TRBV3-1; cdr3_length: 14
cdr3_aa: CAISPRGGEGETQYF; cdr3_nt: TGTGCCATCAGTCCGAGGGGAGGGGAAGGAGAGACCCAGTACTTC; j_call: TRBJ2-5; d_call: TRBD2; clone_size: once; v_call: TRBV10-3; cdr3_length: 15
cdr3_aa: CASSLGVQFPGNTIYF; cdr3_nt: TGCGCCAGCAGCTTGGGCGTCCAGTTTCCTGGAAACACCATATATTTT; j_call: TRBJ1-3; d_call: -; clone_size: -; v_call: TRBV5-1; cdr3_length: 16
cdr3_aa: CAISGTGGNSGANVLTF; cdr3_nt: TGTGCCATCAGTGGGACAGGGGGAAATTCTGGGGCCAACGTCCTGACTTTC; j_call: TRBJ2-6; d_call: TRBD1; clone_size: many; v_call: TRBV10-3; cdr3_length: 17
cdr3_aa: CASGTSVYPGELFF; cdr3_nt: TGTGCCAGCGGGACTAGCGTCTACCCCGGGGAGCTGTTTTTT; j_call: TRBJ2-2; d_call: TRBD2; clone_size: few; v_call: TRBV2; cdr3_length: 14
cdr3_aa: CASSSASQGGNQPQHF; cdr3_nt: TGTGCCAGCAGCTCGGCCTCTCAGGGTGGCAATCAGCCCCAGCATTTT; j_call: TRBJ1-5; d_call: -; clone_size: -; v_call: TRBV5-5; cdr3_length: 16
cdr3_aa: CASSPLEGDYGYTF; cdr3_nt: TGTGCCAGTAGTCCCTTAGAGGGCGACTATGGCTACACCTTC; j_call: TRBJ1-2; d_call: -; clone_size: -; v_call: TRBV19; cdr3_length: 14
cdr3_aa: CASSAPRGISTEAFF; cdr3_nt: TGTGCCAGCAGCGCTCCGAGGGGTATATCCACTGAAGCTTTCTTT; j_call: TRBJ1-1; d_call: -; clone_size: -; v_call: TRBV7-3; cdr3_length: 15
cdr3_aa: CASSLEAGIPYEQYF; cdr3_nt: TGTGCCAGCAGCTTGGAGGCAGGGATTCCCTACGAGCAGTACTTC; j_call: TRBJ2-7; d_call: -; clone_size: -; v_call: TRBV7-9; cdr3_length: 15
cdr3_aa: CSVVGNDYGYTF; cdr3_nt: TGCAGCGTTGTCGGGAACGACTATGGCTACACCTTC; j_call: TRBJ1-2; d_call: -; clone_size: many; v_call: TRBV29-1; cdr3_length: 12
cdr3_aa: CASRGQGTEAFF; cdr3_nt: TGTGCCAGCAGGGGACAGGGCACTGAAGCTTTCTTT; j_call: TRBJ1-1; d_call: TRBD1; clone_size: many; v_call: TRBV7-9; cdr3_length: 12
cdr3_aa: CASIVPNTEAFF; cdr3_nt: TGTGCCAGCATTGTTCCGAACACTGAAGCTTTCTTT; j_call: TRBJ1-1; d_call: -; clone_size: -; v_call: TRBV25-1; cdr3_length: 12
cdr3_aa: CSVGDANYGYTF; cdr3_nt: TGCAGCGTTGGCGACGCTAACTATGGCTACACCTTC; j_call: TRBJ1-2; d_call: -; clone_size: many; v_call: TRBV29-1; cdr3_length: 12
cdr3_aa: CASSSTPEKLFF; cdr3_nt: TGTGCCAGCAGCTCGACCCCTGAGAAACTGTTTTTT; j_call: TRBJ1-4; d_call: -; clone_size: -; v_call: TRBV2; cdr3_length: 12
cdr3_aa: CAWSGTTNYGYTF; cdr3_nt: TGTGCCTGGAGTGGGACAACTAACTATGGCTACACCTTC; j_call: TRBJ1-2; d_call: -; clone_size: -; v_call: TRBV19; cdr3_length: 13
cdr3_aa: CASRGSQMSNQPQHF; cdr3_nt: TGTGCCAGCAGGGGGTCACAAATGAGCAATCAGCCCCAGCATTTT; j_call: TRBJ1-5; d_call: -; clone_size: few; v_call: TRBV2; cdr3_length: 15
cdr3_aa: CAISGGQGDHGYTF; cdr3_nt: TGTGCCATCAGTGGCGGACAGGGGGATCATGGCTACACCTTC; j_call: TRBJ1-2; d_call: TRBD1; clone_size: -; v_call: TRBV10-3; cdr3_length: 14
cdr3_aa: CASSPGGATDTQYF; cdr3_nt: TGTGCCAGCAGCCCAGGGGGGGCCACAGATACGCAGTATTTT; j_call: TRBJ2-3; d_call: -; clone_size: few; v_call: TRBV7-3; cdr3_length: 14
cdr3_aa: CATSEPGDGEETQYF; cdr3_nt: TGTGCCACCAGTGAACCCGGAGACGGGGAAGAGACCCAGTACTTC; j_call: TRBJ2-5; d_call: -; clone_size: -; v_call: TRBV24-1; cdr3_length: 15
cdr3_aa: CSVTGGQTYEQYF; cdr3_nt: TGCAGCGTTACTGGGGGGCAGACCTACGAGCAGTACTTC; j_call: TRBJ2-7; d_call: -; clone_size: -; v_call: TRBV29-1; cdr3_length: 13
cdr3_aa: CASSLEAQGYSGANVLTF; cdr3_nt: TGCGCCAGCAGCTTGGAGGCTCAGGGTTACTCTGGGGCCAACGTCCTGACTTTC; j_call: TRBJ2-6; d_call: -; clone_size: -; v_call: TRBV5-1; cdr3_length: 18
cdr3_aa: CASSLSLDGYTF; cdr3_nt: TGTGCCAGCAGTTTATCCCTTGATGGCTACACCTTC; j_call: TRBJ1-2; d_call: -; clone_size: -; v_call: TRBV12-3/TRBV12-4; cdr3_length: 12
cdr3_aa: CARGRESYEQYF; cdr3_nt: TGTGCCCGAGGCAGGGAGTCCTACGAGCAGTACTTC; j_call: TRBJ2-7; d_call: -; clone_size: -; v_call: TRBV7-2; cdr3_length: 12
cdr3_aa: CASSRAGTAEETQHF; cdr3_nt: TGTGCCAGCAGTCGTGCCGGGACGGCGGAAGAGACCCAGCATTTT; j_call: TRBJ1-5; d_call: -; clone_size: -; v_call: TRBV2; cdr3_length: 15
cdr3_aa: CASSHQAWGGFGTEAFF; cdr3_nt: TGTGCCAGCAGCCATCAGGCTTGGGGAGGTTTTGGCACTGAAGCTTTCTTT; j_call: TRBJ1-1; d_call: -; clone_size: -; v_call: TRBV7-2; cdr3_length: 17
cdr3_aa: CASSYLQGRGKVYEQYF; cdr3_nt: TGTGCCAGCAGTTACTTGCAAGGCAGGGGTAAAGTTTACGAGCAGTACTTC; j_call: TRBJ2-7; d_call: -; clone_size: once; v_call: TRBV6-5; cdr3_length: 17
cdr3_aa: CASSFRYSNQPQHF; cdr3_nt: TGTGCCAGCAGTTTTAGGTATAGCAATCAGCCCCAGCATTTT; j_call: TRBJ1-5; d_call: -; clone_size: many; v_call: TRBV12-3/TRBV12-4; cdr3_length: 14
cdr3_aa: CASSLIQGGEAFF; cdr3_nt: TGTGCCAGCAGCTTAATACAGGGAGGTGAAGCTTTCTTT; j_call: TRBJ1-1; d_call: -; clone_size: few; v_call: TRBV7-9; cdr3_length: 13
cdr3_aa: CATSDPGTEHYEQYF; cdr3_nt: TGTGCCACCAGTGATCCCGGGACAGAGCACTACGAGCAGTACTTC; j_call: TRBJ2-7; d_call: TRBD1; clone_size: -; v_call: TRBV24-1; cdr3_length: 15
cdr3_aa: CASSQAGHNSPLHF; cdr3_nt: TGTGCCAGCAGCCAAGCGGGGCATAATTCACCCCTCCACTTT; j_call: TRBJ1-6; d_call: -; clone_size: many; v_call: TRBV9; cdr3_length: 14
cdr3_aa: CASSLNWASGETQYF; cdr3_nt: TGTGCCAGCAGCCTCAACTGGGCTAGCGGAGAGACCCAGTACTTC; j_call: TRBJ2-5; d_call: TRBD2; clone_size: -; v_call: TRBV9; cdr3_length: 15
cdr3_aa: CASTSGSGRIQYFGELFF; cdr3_nt: -; j_call: TRBJ2-2; d_call: -; clone_size: -; v_call: TRBV2; cdr3_length: 18
cdr3_aa: CASSLDARLGGWGYEQYF; cdr3_nt: TGTGCCAGCAGCTTAGATGCCCGTCTTGGCGGGTGGGGCTACGAGCAGTACTTC; j_call: TRBJ2-7; d_call: -; clone_size: -; v_call: TRBV7-8; cdr3_length: 18
cdr3_aa: CASTPLGPYYGYTF; cdr3_nt: TGTGCCAGCACGCCGCTGGGCCCGTACTATGGCTACACCTTC; j_call: TRBJ1-2; d_call: -; clone_size: many; v_call: TRBV7-9; cdr3_length: 14
cdr3_aa: CASSLAPQGPVRAFF; cdr3_nt: TGTGCCAGCAGCTTAGCCCCCCAGGGCCCAGTGAGAGCTTTCTTT; j_call: TRBJ1-1; d_call: -; clone_size: -; v_call: TRBV7-2; cdr3_length: 15
cdr3_aa: CASNQGKGPYEQYF; cdr3_nt: TGTGCCAGCAACCAGGGGAAGGGCCCCTACGAGCAGTACTTC; j_call: TRBJ2-7; d_call: -; clone_size: -; v_call: TRBV11-1; cdr3_length: 14
cdr3_aa: CATSDQGGLAGAFTDTQYF; cdr3_nt: TGTGCCACCAGTGATCAGGGCGGACTAGCGGGAGCGTTCACAGATACGCAGTATTTT; j_call: TRBJ2-3; d_call: TRBD2; clone_size: -; v_call: TRBV24-1; cdr3_length: 19
cdr3_aa: CASSVQTTGELFF; cdr3_nt: TGTGCCAGCAGTGTTCAGACGACCGGGGAGCTGTTTTTT; j_call: TRBJ2-2; d_call: -; clone_size: -; v_call: TRBV2; cdr3_length: 13
cdr3_aa: CASSQDTMTPLHF; cdr3_nt: TGTGCCAGCAGCCAAGATACAATGACACCCCTCCACTTT; j_call: TRBJ1-6; d_call: -; clone_size: few; v_call: TRBV11-2; cdr3_length: 13
cdr3_aa: CASSGPGPGGQPQHF; cdr3_nt: TGTGCCAGCAGCGGGCCGGGTCCCGGCGGTCAGCCCCAGCATTTT; j_call: TRBJ1-5; d_call: -; clone_size: -; v_call: TRBV7-2; cdr3_length: 15
cdr3_aa: CASSSGGPQGYTF; cdr3_nt: TGTGCCAGCAGTTCAGGGGGGCCGCAAGGCTACACCTTC; j_call: TRBJ1-2; d_call: TRBD1; clone_size: -; v_call: TRBV14; cdr3_length: 13
cdr3_aa: CASSRAGANVLTF; cdr3_nt: TGTGCCAGCAGCCGTGCGGGGGCCAACGTCCTGACTTTC; j_call: TRBJ2-6; d_call: -; clone_size: many; v_call: TRBV7-9; cdr3_length: 13
cdr3_aa: CASSPQTGQINEKLFF; cdr3_nt: TGTGCCAGCAGCCCGCAAACGGGACAGATTAATGAAAAACTGTTTTTT; j_call: TRBJ1-4; d_call: TRBD1; clone_size: few; v_call: TRBV7-8; cdr3_length: 16
cdr3_aa: CATSDRRTGGSTGANVLTF; cdr3_nt: TGTGCCACCAGTGACAGAAGGACAGGGGGCAGCACCGGGGCCAACGTCCTGACTTTC; j_call: TRBJ2-6; d_call: TRBD1; clone_size: -; v_call: TRBV24-1; cdr3_length: 19
cdr3_aa: CSARDWSGGDSPLHF; cdr3_nt: TGCAGTGCTAGAGATTGGTCAGGGGGCGATTCACCCCTCCACTTT; j_call: TRBJ1-6; d_call: TRBD1; clone_size: few; v_call: TRBV20-1; cdr3_length: 15
cdr3_aa: CASSSNSRPQHF; cdr3_nt: TGTGCCAGCAGCTCCAACTCTCGGCCCCAGCATTTT; j_call: TRBJ1-5; d_call: -; clone_size: few; v_call: TRBV7-2; cdr3_length: 12
cdr3_aa: CATSDLAGGQETQYF; cdr3_nt: TGTGCCACCAGTGACCTAGCGGGAGGGCAAGAGACCCAGTACTTC; j_call: TRBJ2-5; d_call: TRBD2; clone_size: -; v_call: TRBV24-1; cdr3_length: 15
cdr3_aa: CASSSPIRDEQYF; cdr3_nt: TGTGCCAGCAGCTCTCCGATTAGGGACGAGCAGTACTTC; j_call: TRBJ2-7; d_call: -; clone_size: many; v_call: TRBV7-6; cdr3_length: 13
cdr3_aa: CASSQDLAESSGNTIYF; cdr3_nt: TGTGCCAGCAGCCAAGACCTGGCAGAGAGCTCTGGAAACACCATATATTTT; j_call: TRBJ1-3; d_call: -; clone_size: -; v_call: TRBV25-1; cdr3_length: 17